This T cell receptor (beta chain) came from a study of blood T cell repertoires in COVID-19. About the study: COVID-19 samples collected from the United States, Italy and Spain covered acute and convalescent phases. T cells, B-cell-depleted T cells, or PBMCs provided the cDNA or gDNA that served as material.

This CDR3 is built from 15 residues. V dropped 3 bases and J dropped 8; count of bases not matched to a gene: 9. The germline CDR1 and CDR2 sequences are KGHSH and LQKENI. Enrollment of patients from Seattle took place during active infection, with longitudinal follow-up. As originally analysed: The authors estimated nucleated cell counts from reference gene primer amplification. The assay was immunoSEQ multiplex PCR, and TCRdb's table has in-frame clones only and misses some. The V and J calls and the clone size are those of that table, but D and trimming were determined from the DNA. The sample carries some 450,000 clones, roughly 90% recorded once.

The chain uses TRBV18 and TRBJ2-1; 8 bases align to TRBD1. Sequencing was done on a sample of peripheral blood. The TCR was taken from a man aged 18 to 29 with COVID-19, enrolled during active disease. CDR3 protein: CASSPTGVPPDEQFF. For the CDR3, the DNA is TGTGCCAGCTCACCGACAGGGGTACCGCCAGATGAGCAGTTCTTC.